One and the same sample provided the 30 T cell receptor beta chains below, sequenced in a study of patients and donors after allogeneic stem cell transplantation. TCRdb re-called the RT-PCR reads with MiXCR, one entry per CDR3 protein. The data show almost 90,000 distinct CDR3 sequences, roughly 5.1% seen once. Sample: blood, either unsorted or a sorted T cell fraction (not recorded which). The receptors shown here come from a human donor who was either an allogeneic HSCT recipient or a stem cell or donor lymphocyte infusion donor (not recorded which). It is not recorded whose cells these are; they may come from a transplant donor.

At least ten counts were recorded for this clonotype. The chain is built from TRBV4-2 and TRBJ2-3, with 11 bases identical to TRBD2. Germline CDR1 is LGHNA and CDR2 is YNFKEQ. The CDR3 loop spans 16 amino acids. J gave up 1 base and V 3 bases, and 3 bases lay outside the gene matches. The chain's CDR3 is CASSHLLAGGTDTQYF. CDR3 coding DNA: TGTGCCAGCAGCCACCTACTAGCGGGGGGCACAGATACGCAGTATTTT.

This clonotype came up a few times. The chain recombines TRBV5-4 with TRBJ2-7; D may correspond to TRBD1 or TRBD2 (5 bases each). From germline, CDR1 is SGHNT and CDR2 YYREEE (reference sequence). Trimming left V 4 bases short and J 3 bases short, with 17 bases between. The CDR3 contains 15 residues. The CDR3 coding sequence is TGTGCCAGCAGCCGTGACAGCGGAGCCTTCTACGAGCAGTACTTC. As protein: CASSRDSGAFYEQYF.

The table lists this clonotype with a few counts. V is TRBV20-1 and J is TRBJ2-7; the D gene could be TRBD1 or TRBD2 (5 bases each). CDR1 and CDR2 from the germline V gene are DFQATT and SNEGSKA (reference sequence). CDR3 size: 13 residues. V was cut by 3 bases and J by 0 bases, with 9 bases left in between. The CDR3 region is CSASGDLSYEQYF. The CDR3 region has the DNA TGCAGTGCTAGCGGGGACCTCTCCTACGAGCAGTACTTC.

Concerning this clonotype: A much more abundant neighbour one base away suggests this may be a read error. This sequence joins TRBV3-1 and TRBJ2-2; D is tentatively TRBD1 or TRBD2 (5 bases each). CDR1 and CDR2 from the germline V gene are LGHDT and YNNKEL (reference sequence). The CDR3 totals 15 residues. As DNA, the CDR3 is TGTGCCAGCAGCCACTCGATGAACGGGGACGGGAAGCTGTTTTTT. Its protein is CASSHSMNGDGKLFF.

At least ten counts were recorded for this clonotype. V usage is TRBV9 and J usage is TRBJ2-7; 7 bases map to TRBD2. Germline CDR1 and CDR2: SGDLS and YYNGEE. CDR3 size: 13 residues. Germline trimming cut 2 bases from V and 6 bases from J; bases unmatched to any gene: 5. CDR3 in amino acids: CASSVETSTEQYF. CDR3 sequence (DNA): TGTGCCAGCAGCGTCGAGACTAGCACCGAGCAGTACTTC.

As concerns this clonotype: A much bigger clone sits one base away, suggesting this may be a read error. The chain joins TRBV6-1 to TRBJ2-4; possible D gene TRBD2, 5 bases. CDR3 length equals 15 residues. The V end was cut by 3 bases, the J end by 5 bases, with 14 bases between. Germline V gene data show CDR1 as MNHNS and CDR2 as SASEGT. CDR3 sequence reads: CASSEWARAQNIQYF. In nucleotides, the CDR3 is TGTGCCAGCAGTGAGTGGGCGCGGGCTCAAAACATTCAGTACTTC.

At least ten counts were recorded for this clonotype. V and J are TRBV7-2 and TRBJ2-1; weak D call: TRBD2 (6 bases). Germline CDR1 SGHTA, CDR2 FQGNSA. The ends were cut back, 5 bases at V and 4 bases at J, with 12 bases in the middle. The CDR3 runs to 14 residues. The chain's CDR3 is CASSQGLGYNEQFF. The CDR3 nucleotides are TGTGCCAGCAGCCAGGGACTGGGGTACAATGAGCAGTTCTTC. Drawing the rest from reference TRBV7-2 and TRBJ2-1, the complete variable domain is GAGVSQSPSNKVTEKGKDVELRCDPISGHTALYWYRQSLGQGLEFLIYFQGNSAPDKSGLPSDRFSAERTGGSVSTLTIQRTQQEDSAVYLCASSQGLGYNEQFFGPGTRLTVL.

This clonotype was counted ten times or more. For the CDR3, the DNA is TGCAGTGCTAGATCAAGCGTGGGGCCCTACGAGCAGTACTTC. Its protein product is CSARSSVGPYEQYF. The V and J genes are TRBV20-1 and TRBJ2-7; possibly TRBD1 for D (5 bases). CDR3 length: 14 residues. Per germline, CDR1 DFQATT and CDR2 SNEGSKA (reference sequence). Trimming pared 2 bases from V and 2 bases from J, leaving 13 bases between.

This clonotype was seen many times. The CDR3 nucleotides read TGTGCCAGCAGTTCCCTACAGGGAAAGTACTATAATTCACCCCTCCACTTT. As protein: CASSSLQGKYYNSPLHF. The chain is built from TRBV28 and TRBJ1-6; D possibly corresponds to TRBD1 (6 bases). V was shortened by 4 bases and J by 3 bases, with 16 bases between the two germline ends. Looked up from germline, CDR1 is MDHEN and CDR2 is SYDVKM. This CDR3 comprises 17 residues.

The sample holds many counts of this clonotype. The V and J genes are TRBV19 and TRBJ2-6; a weak D match, TRBD1 (5 bases). Per germline, CDR1 LNHDA and CDR2 SQIVND (reference sequence). CDR3 length equals 15 residues. Trimming stripped 6 bases from V and 0 bases from J, with 9 bases between. The CDR3 sequence: CASSPGSSGANVLTF. The DNA of the CDR3 is TGTGCCAGTAGCCCAGGGTCCTCTGGGGCCAACGTCCTGACTTTC.

This clonotype was observed a handful of times. The chain couples TRBV20-1 to TRBJ2-4; D is possibly TRBD2 (5 bases). CDR1 is DFQATT and CDR2 is SNEGSKA in the germline V gene (reference sequence). Trimming removed 6 bases at V and 0 bases at J, with 12 bases between. The CDR3 is 14 residues long. The DNA of the CDR3 is TGCAGTGCGCCAGGACTTTTAGCCAAAAACATTCAGTACTTC. The encoded protein is CSAPGLLAKNIQYF.

The CDR3 DNA is TGTGCCAGCAGCTTAGGACGAAGCGGACCCTCCTACAATGAGCAGTTCTTC. Translating gives CASSLGRSGPSYNEQFF. The chain is built from TRBV11-3 and TRBJ2-1, with D tentatively TRBD2 (5 bases). The CDR3 is 17 residues long. With 1 base removed from V and 0 bases from J, the gap between germline ends came to 13 bases. Germline lookup yields CDR1 SGHNT and CDR2 YENEEA.

This clonotype showed up many times. The chain joins TRBV15 to TRBJ1-5; D is undetermined. CDR1 and CDR2 from the germline V gene are LNHNV and YYDKDF (reference sequence). Trimming cost V 0 bases and J 5 bases, with 17 bases left between them. The CDR3 loop spans 17 amino acids. The CDR3 coding sequence is TGTGCCACCAGCAGAGATTGGGGTGGAGCAAGCTATCAGCCCCAGCATTTT. Its protein product is CATSRDWGGASYQPQHF.

This clonotype showed up just a few times. The chain uses TRBV30 and TRBJ1-6; 11 nucleotides line up with TRBD1. The germline CDR1 and CDR2 sequences are GTSNPN and SVGIG (reference sequence). CDR3 size: 17 residues. Unmatched junction bases numbered 11, after V lost 3 bases and J lost 7 bases. The CDR3 region has the DNA TGTGCCTGGAGAACCTTCCGGGACAGGGGGTTAAATTCACCCCTCCACTTT. This encodes CAWRTFRDRGLNSPLHF.

This clonotype was found many times. This chain links TRBV5-6 with TRBJ2-2; 9 bases fit TRBD1. The V gene's germline CDR1 is SGHDT and CDR2 YYEEEE. This CDR3 region has 15 residues. V dropped 7 bases and J dropped 5; count of bases not matched to a gene: 9. The CDR3 region is CASRTGTGRTGELFF. For the CDR3, the DNA is TGTGCCAGCCGAACCGGGACAGGGAGAACCGGGGAGCTGTTTTTT.

This clonotype was detected ten times or more. The DNA is omitted, as the CDR3 cannot be located on it reliably, and the CDR3 follows TCRdb's listing. V and J are TRBV7-2 and TRBJ1-5; TRBD1, the table's D call, was not compared with the DNA. The CDR3 sequence runs 15 residues, both termini included. Germline V gives CDR1 SGHTA, CDR2 FQGNSA. The chain's CDR3 is CASSILGGGSAPQHF.

There are a few counts of this clonotype. The V call is TRBV7-3, the J call TRBJ2-2; D ambiguous. V shed 5 bases and J shed 5 bases, with 6 bases lying between them. The CDR3 length is 12 residues. Germline CDR1 reads SGHTA; CDR2 reads FQGTGA. CDR3 DNA: TGTGCCAGCAGCCACCCGACCGGGGAGCTGTTTTTT. Translation: CASSHPTGELFF.

This clonotype showed up many times. The CDR3 reads CASSQQGSGSNQPQHF. The CDR3 coding sequence is TGTGCCAGCTCCCAACAGGGAAGCGGTAGCAATCAGCCCCAGCATTTT. The chain links TRBV18 to TRBJ1-5; a weak D match, TRBD1 (6 bases). The V and J ends lost 6 bases and 0 bases respectively, with 15 bases between them. The CDR3 consists of 16 residues. Germline V CDR1 and CDR2: KGHSH, LQKENI. The full variable domain, in which reference TRBV18 and TRBJ1-5 provide the parts outside the CDR3, is NAGVMQNPRHLVRRRGQEARLRCSPMKGHSHVYWYRQLPEEGLKFMVYLQKENIIDESGMPKERFSAEFPKEGPSILRIQQVVRGDSAAYFCASSQQGSGSNQPQHFGDGTRLSIL.

Ten or more counts support this clonotype. The V call is TRBV7-8, the J call TRBJ1-4, with D unresolved. Per germline, CDR1 SGHVS and CDR2 FQNEAQ. The V end lost 5 bases, the J end lost 8 bases, and 18 bases lay between the germline ends. CDR3 length: 15 residues. The CDR3 sequence is CASSPRPEEVEKLFF. In DNA form, the CDR3 reads TGTGCCAGCAGCCCCCGACCCGAAGAGGTGGAAAAACTGTTTTTT.

This clonotype was seen at least ten times. V gene TRBV4-2 combines with J gene TRBJ1-2, with 7 bases that match TRBD1. Trimming cost V 0 bases and J 4 bases; bases outside gene matches: 8. Germline V gives CDR1 LGHNA, CDR2 YNFKEQ. The CDR3 has 16 residues. The CDR3, as DNA: TGTGCCAGCAGCCAAGATCCTCCAGGGGGGTGCTATGGCTACACCTTC. This codes for CASSQDPPGGCYGYTF.

This clonotype was seen repeatedly, ten times or more. The genes are TRBV24-1 and TRBJ2-1; 9 bases align to TRBD1. Germline loops: CDR1 KGHDR, CDR2 SFDVKD. This CDR3 is built from 16 residues. V dropped 0 bases and J dropped 9; count of bases not matched to a gene: 8. In DNA, the CDR3 is TGTGCCACCAGTGATTTGCCTGGACAGGGGAACTTTGAGCAGTTCTTC. It specifies CATSDLPGQGNFEQFF.

This clonotype was counted between two and nine times. The chain carries TRBV3-1 and TRBJ1-2; D unresolved. The germline V gene has CDR1 LGHDT and CDR2 YNNKEL (reference sequence). The CDR3 contains 13 residues. Trimming cost V 4 bases and J 10 bases, with 16 bases left between them. The CDR3 protein is CASSPRQASVYTF. Here the CDR3 DNA reads TGTGCCAGCAGCCCCCGGCAGGCAAGCGTCTACACCTTC.

This clonotype showed up many times. The chain employs TRBV10-2 and TRBJ2-5, with TRBD2 identical over 8 bases. J was trimmed by 5 bases and V by 7 bases; bases with no gene match: 12. Germline CDR1 and CDR2: WSHSY and SAAADI. The CDR3 totals 15 residues. DNA of the CDR3: TGCGCCAGCACCAGTAGCGGGGTGGAAATGGAGACCCAGTACTTC. Translating gives CASTSSGVEMETQYF.

This clonotype was seen many times. The V call is TRBV9, the J call TRBJ1-2; D is uncertain. Between the trimmed V and J ends, which lost 3 bases and 7 bases, there was a span of 19 bases. From germline, CDR1 is SGDLS and CDR2 YYNGEE. There are 15 residues in the CDR3. This chain's CDR3 is CASSARHTRGGGYTF. The CDR3 DNA reads TGTGCCAGCAGCGCCCGACACACTCGAGGAGGTGGCTACACCTTC.

This clonotype has more than one count but fewer than ten. The chain couples TRBV9 to TRBJ2-5, with D possibly matching TRBD2 (5 bases). V was clipped by 4 bases and J by 2 bases, with 12 bases between them. This CDR3 has 14 residues. Germline V lookup: CDR1 SGDLS, CDR2 YYNGEE. This CDR3 reads CASSPGTMQETQYF. The CDR3 nucleotides are TGTGCCAGCAGCCCGGGAACGATGCAAGAGACCCAGTACTTC. Together with reference TRBV9 and TRBJ2-5, the CDR3 gives the full variable domain: DSGVTQTPKHLITATGQRVTLRCSPRSGDLSVYWYQQSLDQGLQFLIQYYNGEERAKGNILERFSAQQFPDLHSELNLSSLELGDSALYFCASSPGTMQETQYFGPGTRLLVL.

This clonotype came up many times. The rearrangement links TRBV5-1 to TRBJ2-1; D unclear. Germline V gene data show CDR1 as SGHRS and CDR2 as YFSETQ. Trimming left V 0 bases short and J 10 bases short, with 5 bases between. This CDR3 has 11 amino acids. CDR3 amino acids: CASSLAGEQFF. CDR3 in DNA: TGCGCCAGCAGCTTGGCCGGGGAGCAGTTCTTC. Full variable domain (missing parts from reference TRBV5-1 and TRBJ2-1): KAGVTQTPRYLIKTRGQQVTLSCSPISGHRSVSWYQQTPGQGLQFLFEYFSETQRNKGNFPGRFSGRQFSNSRSEMNVSTLELGDSALYLCASSLAGEQFFGPGTRLTVL.

This chain joins TRBV18 and TRBJ2-2; D is undetermined. The V end lost 5 bases, the J end lost 3 bases, and 10 bases lay between the germline ends. The length of the CDR3 is 14 residues. CDR1 is KGHSH, CDR2 LQKENI, per germline. The CDR3 here is CASSNNTYTGELFF. Written as DNA, the CDR3 is TGTGCCAGCTCAAACAATACTTACACCGGGGAGCTGTTTTTT.

This clonotype was counted ten times or more. The rearrangement uses TRBV5-1 and TRBJ2-3; 10 bases map to TRBD1. The CDR3 has 16 amino acids. Germline values: CDR1 SGHRS, CDR2 YFSETQ. The junction had 4 bases not matched to a gene; V was cut back by 3 bases and J by 0 bases. The CDR3 is CASSSGTGASTDTQYF. CDR3 nucleotides: TGCGCCAGCAGCTCAGGGACAGGGGCTAGCACAGATACGCAGTATTTT.

As for this clonotype: This could be a read error, since a much larger clone is one nucleotide away. This chain connects TRBV2 to TRBJ1-2, with a weak D call TRBD1 (5 bases). The CDR3 runs 14 residues. Germline V lookup: CDR1 SNHLY, CDR2 FYNNEI. The CDR3 here is CASSPTGGSPGYAF. The CDR3 nucleotides read TGTGCCAGCAGTCCAACGGGGGGGAGCCCTGGCTACGCCTTC.

In this sample, this clonotype turned up a few times. The V and J genes are TRBV7-9 and TRBJ2-2; D is perhaps TRBD2 (5 bases). The CDR3 spans 16 residues. V was trimmed by 5 bases and J by 4 bases, leaving 17 bases between them. Germline assignment: CDR1 SEHNR and CDR2 FQNEAQ (reference sequence). The CDR3 loop reads CASSRFLPDFTGELFF. The DNA of the CDR3 is TGTGCCAGCAGCCGCTTTCTCCCGGACTTCACCGGGGAGCTGTTTTTT. Supplemented by reference TRBV7-9 and TRBJ2-2, the full variable domain reads DTGVSQNPRHKITKRGQNVTFRCDPISEHNRLYWYRQTLGQGPEFLTYFQNEAQLEKSRLLSDRFSAERPKGSFSTLEIQRTEQGDSAMYLCASSRFLPDFTGELFFGEGSRLTVL.